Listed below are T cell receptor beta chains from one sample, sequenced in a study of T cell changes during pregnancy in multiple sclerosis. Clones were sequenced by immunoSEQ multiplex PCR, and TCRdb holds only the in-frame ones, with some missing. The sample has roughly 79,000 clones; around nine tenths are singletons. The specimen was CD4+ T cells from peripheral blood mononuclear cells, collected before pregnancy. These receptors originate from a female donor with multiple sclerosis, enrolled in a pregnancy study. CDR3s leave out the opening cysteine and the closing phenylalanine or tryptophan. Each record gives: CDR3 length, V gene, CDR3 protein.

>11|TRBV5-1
ASSFLTGYEQY
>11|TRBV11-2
ASSLQGQETQY
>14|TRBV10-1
ASSERLQSSYNEQF
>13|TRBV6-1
ASSEPGQKPYGYT
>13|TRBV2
ASRPPSSPPDTQY
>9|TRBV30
AWPDSGGEY
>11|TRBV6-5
ASSFVHGNTIY
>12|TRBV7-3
ASSLMAGNTEAF
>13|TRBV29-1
SVEAGLAGGGTQY
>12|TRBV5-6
ASSSWTGNYEQY
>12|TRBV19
ASSTGQVTDTQY
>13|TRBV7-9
ASSPDRDEDEKLF
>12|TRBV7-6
ASSPRPPPYEQY
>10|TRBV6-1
ATRRVLYGYT
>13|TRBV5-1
ASSYYRGNYNEQF
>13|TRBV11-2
ASSRGGGTKNIQY
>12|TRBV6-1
ASSTLGQGYGYT
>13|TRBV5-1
ASSLLSDFNNEQF
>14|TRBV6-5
ASSYSSGGAGGEQY
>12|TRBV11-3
ASSLEAGSREQY
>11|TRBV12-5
ASADRAGSPLH
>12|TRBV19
ASSIGTGSYGYT
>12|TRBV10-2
ASSRTNVNTEAF
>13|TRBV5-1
ASSFPDSLSYEQY
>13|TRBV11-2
ASSFGLAGAGELF
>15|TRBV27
ASRYRRTSGRYNEQF
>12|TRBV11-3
ASSVGGREGEQY
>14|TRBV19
ASTFVQGPRNSPLH
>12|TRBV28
ASNSQKTTGELF
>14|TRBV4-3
ASSPIEGGAYNEQF
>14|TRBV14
ASSLRGGSTYNEQF
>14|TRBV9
ASSFPSGNRSYEQY
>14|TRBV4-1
ASSQDLGRPNTEAF
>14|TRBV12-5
ASGWATGATGSPLH
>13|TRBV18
ASSPTVRGLGEQY
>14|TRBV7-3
ASSLLTNTGTDTQY
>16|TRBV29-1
SVEGSRAVWGRGETQY
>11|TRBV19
ASSPRSTGELF
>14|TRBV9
ASSVASVSSGNTIY
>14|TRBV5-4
ASSNIAGGRTDTQY
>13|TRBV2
ASIVGTSINNEQF
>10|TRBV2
AIATDTGELF
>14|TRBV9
ASSVGLAEGYNEQF
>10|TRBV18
ASSLGDTEAF
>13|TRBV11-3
ASAYSQGSGNTIY
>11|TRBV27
ATRTSGSYEQY
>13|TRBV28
ASLSRQGGQETQY
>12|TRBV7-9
ASSLSNSQETQY
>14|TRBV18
ASSPQGGSAGETQY
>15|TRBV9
ARPGRVVLWNTGELF
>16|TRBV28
ASTLHGGAGGFGYGYT
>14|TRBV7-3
ASSLRPLAGGETQY
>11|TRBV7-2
ASSRTGNTEAF
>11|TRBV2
ASRARSSYEQY
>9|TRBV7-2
ASSQGDTQY